One and the same sample provided the 21 T cell receptor beta chains below, sequenced in a study of shared clonotypes between healthy human individuals. Libraries were prepared by immunoSEQ multiplex PCR; TCRdb keeps only in-frame clonotypes and omits some of them. This sample has some 1.4 million clones, with around 95% found just once. The sequenced sample consisted of naive CD4+ T cells sorted from blood. Subset meaning: CD45RA+ positively selected. The receptors were sampled from a man aged 25-45 years in good health.

Points on this clone: Other nucleotide sequences from this sample produce the same CDR3. This chain links TRBV18 with TRBJ2-1, with 7 nucleotides matching TRBD1. Germline CDR1 and CDR2: KGHSH and LQKENI. The CDR3 spans 15 residues. J lost 1 base, V lost 3 bases, and 3 bases had no gene match. DNA for the CDR3: TGTGCCAGCTCACCTTCGACAGGGTCCTACAATGAGCAGTTCTTC. Translation gives CASSPSTGSYNEQFF.

The chain employs TRBV9 and TRBJ1-5; the D gene is possibly TRBD1 (6 bases). The CDR3 contains 14 residues. V lost 0 bases and J 7 bases, leaving 11 bases between the germline ends. Looked up from germline, CDR1 is SGDLS and CDR2 is YYNGEE. Here the CDR3 DNA reads TGTGCCAGCAGCGTAGCAGGGGTCGGGCAGCCCCAGCATTTT. The encoded protein is CASSVAGVGQPQHF.

A word on this clone: The identical CDR3 is also encoded by other nucleotide sequences in the sample. The V call is TRBV18, the J call TRBJ2-3, with TRBD2 as a possible D gene (5 bases). Germline V gives CDR1 KGHSH, CDR2 LQKENI. V lost 1 base, J lost 1 base, and 9 bases lay in between. The CDR3 has 15 amino acids. The CDR3 is CASSPLGGGTDTQYF. CDR3 DNA sequence: TGTGCCAGCTCACCACTAGGAGGTGGCACAGATACGCAGTATTTT.

This clone was detected once. This chain connects TRBV7-9 to TRBJ2-1, with TRBD2 identical over 9 bases. V trimming: 8 bases; J trimming: 8 bases; junction bases outside the gene matches: 10. Germline V gene data show CDR1 as SEHNR and CDR2 as FQNEAQ (reference sequence). This CDR3 region has 14 residues. This CDR3 is CASPGSSGTDEQFF. CDR3 DNA: TGTGCCAGCCCCGGGTCTAGCGGGACCGATGAGCAGTTCTTC.

This clone is a singleton in its sample. V and J are TRBV5-4 and TRBJ2-1; D is unclear. Germline V gives CDR1 SGHNT, CDR2 YYREEE (reference sequence). The CDR3 is 19 residues long. Trimming took 2 bases from V and 0 from J, leaving 21 bases between them. CDR3 protein: CASSFWRYERGSSYNEQFF. Written as DNA, the CDR3 is TGTGCCAGCAGCTTCTGGCGCTACGAACGAGGTAGCTCCTACAATGAGCAGTTCTTC.

The chain has TRBV19 and TRBJ2-7, with 7 nucleotides matching TRBD1. Germline lookup yields CDR1 LNHDA and CDR2 SQIVND (reference sequence). The CDR3 consists of 13 residues. Losses at the gene ends were 5 bases for V and 7 bases for J; bases not matched to a gene: 8. This CDR3 reads CASSGYTGEEQYF. The CDR3 nucleotides read TGTGCCAGTAGTGGGTATACAGGGGAAGAGCAGTACTTC.

A remark on this clone: At one end the junction does not follow the germline gene, possibly because of a read error. The genes are TRBV7-9 and TRBJ2-5, with 9 bases fitting TRBD1. The germline gives CDR1 SEHNR, CDR2 FQNEAQ (reference sequence). This CDR3 comprises 10 residues. The CDR3 coding sequence is TGTGCCAGCAGCCCCGGACAGGGGAACTTC. Protein product: CASSPGQGNF.

The V gene is TRBV4-1, the J gene TRBJ2-4; tentatively, D is TRBD1 (6 bases). Germline CDR1 reads MGHRA; CDR2 reads YSYEKL. Trimming removed 0 bases from V and 9 bases from J, with 15 bases in between. There are 15 residues in the CDR3. CDR3 nucleotide sequence: TGCGCCAGCAGCCAAGATTCGGACAGTTCGACCATTCAGTACTTC. Protein sequence: CASSQDSDSSTIQYF.

The V and J genes are TRBV10-3 and TRBJ2-1; no clear D. Germline-derived CDR1 and CDR2 are ENHRY and SYGVKD. The CDR3 spans 11 residues. Between the trimmed V and J ends, which lost 6 bases and 8 bases, there was a span of 8 bases. The chain's CDR3 is CAISLLDEQFF. As DNA, the CDR3 is TGTGCCATCAGCCTGTTAGATGAGCAGTTCTTC.

The chain links TRBV4-2 to TRBJ2-3; 9 bases are shared with TRBD2. J gave up 2 bases and V 1 base, and 7 bases lay outside the gene matches. Germline V lookup: CDR1 LGHNA, CDR2 YNFKEQ. CDR3 length: 17 amino acids. For the CDR3, the DNA is TGTGCCAGCAGCCAAGCGCGGGAGGGGGGCTACACAGATACGCAGTATTTT. Protein sequence: CASSQAREGGYTDTQYF.

Comments on this clone: The same CDR3 is also encoded by other DNA sequences in this sample. The chain uses TRBV9 and TRBJ2-3; 11 bases line up with TRBD2. The V gene end was trimmed by 0 bases and the J gene end by 5 bases; junction bases not matched to a gene: 5. Looked up from germline, CDR1 is SGDLS and CDR2 is YYNGEE. CDR3 length: 16 residues. The CDR3 is CASSVDSGRAGDTQYF. CDR3 coding DNA: TGTGCCAGCAGCGTAGATAGCGGGAGGGCTGGAGATACGCAGTATTTT.

In regard to this clone: Distinct nucleotide sequences in the sample also encode this CDR3. The rearrangement links TRBV5-6 to TRBJ1-2; no firm D call. Trimming pared 0 bases from V and 1 base from J, leaving 4 bases between. CDR1 and CDR2 (germline): SGHDT, YYEEEE. The CDR3 is made up of 13 amino acids. The CDR3 sequence: CASSLGINYGYTF. CDR3 nucleotides: TGTGCCAGCAGCTTGGGCATTAACTATGGCTACACCTTC.

The chain has TRBV18 and TRBJ1-3, with D hard to call. The germline CDR1 and CDR2 sequences are KGHSH and LQKENI. Trimming left V 1 base short and J 2 bases short, with 6 bases between. The CDR3 runs 14 residues. Here the CDR3 reads CASSPLGTGNTIYF. The CDR3 DNA is TGTGCCAGCTCACCACTAGGGACTGGAAACACCATATATTTT.

The chain is built from TRBV4-1 and TRBJ1-2; D gene uncertain. Germline CDR1 and CDR2: MGHRA and YSYEKL. The CDR3 runs to 16 residues. V lost 1 base and J 0 bases, leaving 12 bases between the germline ends. DNA for the CDR3: TGCGCCAGCAGCCAAGCCCCCCCAATACCTAACTATGGCTACACCTTC. Amino acid sequence: CASSQAPPIPNYGYTF.

The chain uses TRBV25-1 and TRBJ2-7; D unresolved. CDR1 MGHDK and CDR2 SYGVNS come from the germline V gene. Trimming cost V 2 bases and J 3 bases, with 5 bases left between them. The CDR3 spans 12 residues. For the CDR3, the DNA is TGTGCCAGCAGTGAACCGGGCTACGAGCAGTACTTC. Translated, it gives CASSEPGYEQYF.

The gene calls are TRBV2 and TRBJ1-5; D is possibly TRBD1 (5 bases). CDR3 length equals 14 residues. Trimming shortened V by 11 bases and J by 0 bases, and 14 bases separated the two germline ends. Germline assignment: CDR1 SNHLY and CDR2 FYNNEI. CDR3 in amino acids: CASKGGTSNQPQHF. The DNA of the CDR3 is TGTGCCTCCAAGGGAGGGACTAGCAATCAGCCCCAGCATTTT. The variable domain in full, with the rest retrieved from reference TRBV2 and TRBJ1-5, is EPEVTQTPSHQVTQMGQEVILRCVPISNHLYFYWYRQILGQKVEFLVSFYNNEISEKSEIFDDQFSVERPDGSNFTLKIRSTKLEDSAMYFCASKGGTSNQPQHFGDGTRLSIL.

The V call is TRBV7-2, the J call TRBJ2-7; D is uncertain. Germline CDR1 reads SGHTA; CDR2 reads FQGNSA. The CDR3 runs to 11 residues. V lost 5 bases and J lost 3, with 5 bases in between. CDR3 in amino acids: CASSGFYEQYF. In nucleotides, the CDR3 is TGTGCCAGCAGCGGTTTCTACGAGCAGTACTTC.

The genes are TRBV7-2 and TRBJ2-2; D not resolved. Germline V gene data show CDR1 as SGHTA and CDR2 as FQGNSA. CDR3 length equals 14 residues. V gave up 1 base and J gave up 1 base, with 4 bases separating them. CDR3 in DNA: TGTGCCAGCAGCTTAGATTTGAACACCGGGGAGCTGTTTTTT. As protein: CASSLDLNTGELFF.

The chain employs TRBV19 and TRBJ2-7, with a tentative D call TRBD2 (5 bases). The CDR3 runs 14 residues. V lost 0 bases and J 4 bases, leaving 10 bases between the germline ends. Germline loops: CDR1 LNHDA, CDR2 SQIVND (reference sequence). The CDR3 coding sequence is TGTGCCAGTAGTATAGATGCCCGGGGTTACGAGCAGTACTTC. Translation gives CASSIDARGYEQYF.

V usage is TRBV28 and J usage is TRBJ2-5, with D possibly being TRBD1 or TRBD2 (6 bases each). From germline, CDR1 is MDHEN and CDR2 SYDVKM. Trimming stripped 1 base from V and 8 bases from J, with 20 bases between. The CDR3 totals 16 residues. In DNA form, the CDR3 reads TGTGCCAGCAGTTTATTTCCGGGGGCTGTTTTGGGCACCCAGTACTTC. Its translation: CASSLFPGAVLGTQYF.

This rearrangement joins TRBV2 to TRBJ1-4; 7 bases agree with TRBD1. The germline V gene encodes CDR1 SNHLY and CDR2 FYNNEI. Trimming took 7 bases from V and 7 from J; bases not matched to a gene: 6. The CDR3 loop spans 13 amino acids. For the CDR3, the DNA is TGTGCCAGCACAGGGGACAGTCGTGAAAAACTGTTTTTT. Its translation is CASTGDSREKLFF.